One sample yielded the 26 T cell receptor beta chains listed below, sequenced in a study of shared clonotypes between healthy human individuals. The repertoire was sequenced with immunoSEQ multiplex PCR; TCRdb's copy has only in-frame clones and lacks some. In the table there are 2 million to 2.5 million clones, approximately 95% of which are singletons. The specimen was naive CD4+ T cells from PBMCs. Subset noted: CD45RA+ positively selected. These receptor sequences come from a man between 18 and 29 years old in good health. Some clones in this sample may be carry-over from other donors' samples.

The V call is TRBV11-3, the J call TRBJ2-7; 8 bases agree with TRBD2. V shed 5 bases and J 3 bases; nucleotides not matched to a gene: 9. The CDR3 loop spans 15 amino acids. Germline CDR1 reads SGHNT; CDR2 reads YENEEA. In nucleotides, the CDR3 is TGTGCCAGCAGCCCCGGAGGGGCGGGGGGCTACGAGCAGTACTTC. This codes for CASSPGGAGGYEQYF.

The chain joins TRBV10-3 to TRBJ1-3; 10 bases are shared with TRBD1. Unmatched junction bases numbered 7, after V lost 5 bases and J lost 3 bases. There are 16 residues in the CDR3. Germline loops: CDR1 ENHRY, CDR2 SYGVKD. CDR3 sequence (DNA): TGTGCCATCAGTCAACGACAGGGGGCGGGTGGAAACACCATATATTTT. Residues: CAISQRQGAGGNTIYF.

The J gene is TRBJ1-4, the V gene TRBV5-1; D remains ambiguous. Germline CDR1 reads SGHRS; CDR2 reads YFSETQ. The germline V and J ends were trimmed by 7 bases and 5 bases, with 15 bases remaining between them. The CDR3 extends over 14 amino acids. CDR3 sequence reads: CASAVGGDNEKLFF. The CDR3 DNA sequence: TGCGCCAGCGCCGTGGGTGGCGACAATGAAAAACTGTTTTTT.

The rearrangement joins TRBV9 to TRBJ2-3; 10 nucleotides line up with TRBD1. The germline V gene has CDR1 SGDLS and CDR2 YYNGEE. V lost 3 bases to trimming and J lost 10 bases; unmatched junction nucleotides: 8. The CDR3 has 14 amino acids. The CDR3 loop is CASSDGTGELSQYF. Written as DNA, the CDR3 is TGTGCCAGCAGCGACGGGACAGGGGAGCTGTCGCAGTATTTT.

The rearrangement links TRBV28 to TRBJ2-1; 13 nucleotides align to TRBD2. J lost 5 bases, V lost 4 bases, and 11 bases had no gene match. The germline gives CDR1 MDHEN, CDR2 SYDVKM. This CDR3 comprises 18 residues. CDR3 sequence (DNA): TGTGCCAGCAGTTCCGGACTAGCGGGAGAAGAGTCCGACAATGAGCAGTTCTTC. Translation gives CASSSGLAGEESDNEQFF.

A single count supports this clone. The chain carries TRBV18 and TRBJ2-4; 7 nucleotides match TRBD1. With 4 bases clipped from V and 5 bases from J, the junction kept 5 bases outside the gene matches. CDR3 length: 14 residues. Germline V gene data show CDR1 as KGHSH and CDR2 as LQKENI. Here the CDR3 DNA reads TGTGCCAGCTCACTCGACAGGGTCCAAAACATTCAGTACTTC. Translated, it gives CASSLDRVQNIQYF.

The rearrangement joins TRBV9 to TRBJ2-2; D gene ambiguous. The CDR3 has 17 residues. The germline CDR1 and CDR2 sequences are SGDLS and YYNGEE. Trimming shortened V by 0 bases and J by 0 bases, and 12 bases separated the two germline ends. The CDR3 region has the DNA TGTGCCAGCAGCGTAGGTTGGGCGTTTGCGAACACCGGGGAGCTGTTTTTT. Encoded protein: CASSVGWAFANTGELFF.

The CDR3 nucleotides are TGTGCCAGCAGCTTAAGTCTTGGGCGGGGGGCATCGAGTAATGAGCAGTTCTTC. As protein: CASSLSLGRGASSNEQFF. This chain uses TRBV11-3 with TRBJ2-1, with TRBD2 matching 8 bases. The CDR3 loop spans 18 amino acids. Germline CDR1 and CDR2: SGHNT and YENEEA. V was pared by 2 bases and J by 7 bases, with 16 bases of the junction left unmatched.

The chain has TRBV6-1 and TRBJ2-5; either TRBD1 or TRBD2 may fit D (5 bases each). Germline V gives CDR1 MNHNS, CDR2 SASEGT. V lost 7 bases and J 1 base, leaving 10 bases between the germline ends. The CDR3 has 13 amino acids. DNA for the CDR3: TGTGCCAGCATTGCCGGGACCCAAGAGACCCAGTACTTC. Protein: CASIAGTQETQYF.

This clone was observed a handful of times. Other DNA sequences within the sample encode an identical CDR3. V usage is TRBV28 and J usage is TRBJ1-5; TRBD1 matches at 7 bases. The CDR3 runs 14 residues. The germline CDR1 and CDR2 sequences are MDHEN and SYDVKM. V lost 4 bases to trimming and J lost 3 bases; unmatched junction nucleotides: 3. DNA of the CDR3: TGTGCCAGCAGTTCGGGGACAGTCAATCAGCCCCAGCATTTT. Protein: CASSSGTVNQPQHF.

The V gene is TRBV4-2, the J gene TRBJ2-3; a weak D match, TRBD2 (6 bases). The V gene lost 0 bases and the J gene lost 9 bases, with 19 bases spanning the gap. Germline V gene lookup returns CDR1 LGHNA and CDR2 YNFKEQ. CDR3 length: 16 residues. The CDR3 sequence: CASSQEPKRTGGTQYF. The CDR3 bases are TGTGCCAGCAGCCAAGAACCAAAGCGGACCGGAGGGACGCAGTATTTT.

The CDR3 nucleotides are TGTGCCAGCAGCCCCATATATGGAATTGGCTACACCTTC. It translates to CASSPIYGIGYTF. The chain recombines TRBV7-2 with TRBJ1-2, with D uncertain. The CDR3 sequence is 13 residues long. The V gene's germline CDR1 is SGHTA and CDR2 FQGNSA. The V end lost 5 bases, the J end lost 7 bases, and 14 bases lay between the germline ends.

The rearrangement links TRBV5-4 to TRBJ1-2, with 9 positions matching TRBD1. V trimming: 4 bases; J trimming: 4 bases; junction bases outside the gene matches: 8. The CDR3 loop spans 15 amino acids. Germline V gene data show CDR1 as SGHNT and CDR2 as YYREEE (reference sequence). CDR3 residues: CASSPRSDRGYGYTF. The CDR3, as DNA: TGTGCCAGCAGCCCTAGATCGGACAGGGGCTATGGCTACACCTTC.

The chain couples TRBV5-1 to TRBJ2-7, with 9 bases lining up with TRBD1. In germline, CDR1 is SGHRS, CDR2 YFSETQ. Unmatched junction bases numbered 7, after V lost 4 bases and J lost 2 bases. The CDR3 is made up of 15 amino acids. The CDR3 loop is CASSRGNRGPYEQYF. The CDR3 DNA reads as TGCGCCAGCAGCCGAGGGAACAGGGGGCCCTACGAGCAGTACTTC.

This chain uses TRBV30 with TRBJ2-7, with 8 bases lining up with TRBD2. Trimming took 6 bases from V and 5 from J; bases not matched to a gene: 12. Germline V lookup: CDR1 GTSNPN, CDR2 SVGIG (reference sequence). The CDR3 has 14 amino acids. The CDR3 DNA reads TGTGCCTGTACGACCGGGCGGGGGGCGGACGAGCAGTACTTC. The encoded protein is CACTTGRGADEQYF.

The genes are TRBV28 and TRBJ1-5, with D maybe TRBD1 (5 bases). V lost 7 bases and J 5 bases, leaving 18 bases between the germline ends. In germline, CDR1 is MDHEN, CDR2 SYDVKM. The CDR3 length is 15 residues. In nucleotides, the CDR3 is TGTGCCAGCACCCAACCCGACAGAGGATATCAGCCCCAGCATTTT. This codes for CASTQPDRGYQPQHF.

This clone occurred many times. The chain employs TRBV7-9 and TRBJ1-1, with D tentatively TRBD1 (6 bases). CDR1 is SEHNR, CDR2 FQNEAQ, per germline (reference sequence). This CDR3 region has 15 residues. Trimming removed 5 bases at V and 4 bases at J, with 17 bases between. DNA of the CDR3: TGTGCCAGCAGCCCTGCAGGGGTTAAGGGCACTGAAGCTTTCTTT. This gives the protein CASSPAGVKGTEAFF.

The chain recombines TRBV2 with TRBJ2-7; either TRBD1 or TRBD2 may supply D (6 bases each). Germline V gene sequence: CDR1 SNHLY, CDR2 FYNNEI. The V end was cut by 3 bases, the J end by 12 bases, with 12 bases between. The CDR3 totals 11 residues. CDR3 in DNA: TGTGCCAGCAGTGATCGCCGGGGGCTGTACTTC. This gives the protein CASSDRRGLYF.

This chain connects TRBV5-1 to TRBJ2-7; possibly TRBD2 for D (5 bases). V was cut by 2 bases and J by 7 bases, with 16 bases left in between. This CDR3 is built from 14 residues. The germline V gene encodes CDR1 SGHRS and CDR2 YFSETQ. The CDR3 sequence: CASSLMAGAGEQYF. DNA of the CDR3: TGCGCCAGCAGCTTAATGGCGGGTGCAGGTGAGCAGTACTTC. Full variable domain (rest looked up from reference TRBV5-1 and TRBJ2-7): KAGVTQTPRYLIKTRGQQVTLSCSPISGHRSVSWYQQTPGQGLQFLFEYFSETQRNKGNFPGRFSGRQFSNSRSEMNVSTLELGDSALYLCASSLMAGAGEQYFGPGTRLTVT.

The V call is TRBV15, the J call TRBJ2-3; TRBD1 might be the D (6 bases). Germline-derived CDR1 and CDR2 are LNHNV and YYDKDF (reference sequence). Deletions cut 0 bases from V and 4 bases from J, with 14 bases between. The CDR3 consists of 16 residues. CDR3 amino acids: CATSRERTVLSDTQYF. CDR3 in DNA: TGTGCCACCAGCAGAGAAAGGACAGTACTTTCAGATACGCAGTATTTT.

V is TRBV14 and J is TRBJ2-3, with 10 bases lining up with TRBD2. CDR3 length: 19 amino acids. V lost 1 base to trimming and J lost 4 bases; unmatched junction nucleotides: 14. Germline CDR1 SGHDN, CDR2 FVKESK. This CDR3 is CASSQGRGASGRAADTQYF. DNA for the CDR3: TGTGCCAGCAGCCAAGGACGCGGCGCCAGCGGGAGGGCGGCAGATACGCAGTATTTT.

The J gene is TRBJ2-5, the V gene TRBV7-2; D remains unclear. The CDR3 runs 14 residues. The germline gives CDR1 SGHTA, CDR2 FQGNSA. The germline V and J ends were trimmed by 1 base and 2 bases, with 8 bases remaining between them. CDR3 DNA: TGTGCCAGCAGCTTAGGACGGTTACAAGAGACCCAGTACTTC. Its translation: CASSLGRLQETQYF. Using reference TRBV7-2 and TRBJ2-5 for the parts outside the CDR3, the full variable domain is GAGVSQSPSNKVTEKGKDVELRCDPISGHTALYWYRQSLGQGLEFLIYFQGNSAPDKSGLPSDRFSAERTGGSVSTLTIQRTQQEDSAVYLCASSLGRLQETQYFGPGTRLLVL.

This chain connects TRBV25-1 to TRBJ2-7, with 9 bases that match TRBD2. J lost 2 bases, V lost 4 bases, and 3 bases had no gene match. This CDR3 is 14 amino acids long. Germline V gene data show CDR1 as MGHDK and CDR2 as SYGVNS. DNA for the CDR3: TGTGCCAGCAGTGGAGCGGGAGGTACCTACGAGCAGTACTTC. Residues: CASSGAGGTYEQYF.

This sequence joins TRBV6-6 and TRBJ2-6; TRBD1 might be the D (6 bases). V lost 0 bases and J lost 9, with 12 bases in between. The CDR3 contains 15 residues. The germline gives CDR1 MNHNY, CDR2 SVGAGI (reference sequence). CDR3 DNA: TGTGCCAGCAGTTACTCAGGGGGTGTCGGCAACGTCCTGACTTTC. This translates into CASSYSGGVGNVLTF.

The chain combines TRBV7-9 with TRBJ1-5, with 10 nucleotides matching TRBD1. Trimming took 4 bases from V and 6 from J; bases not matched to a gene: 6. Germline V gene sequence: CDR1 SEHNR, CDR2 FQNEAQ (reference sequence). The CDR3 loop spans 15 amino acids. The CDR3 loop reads CASSSLGTGVQPQHF. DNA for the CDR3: TGTGCCAGCAGCTCGCTCGGGACAGGGGTTCAGCCCCAGCATTTT.

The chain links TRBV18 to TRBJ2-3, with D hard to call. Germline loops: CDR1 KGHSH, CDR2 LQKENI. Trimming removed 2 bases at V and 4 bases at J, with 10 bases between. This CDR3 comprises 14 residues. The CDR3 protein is CASSPWALPDTQYF. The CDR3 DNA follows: TGTGCCAGCTCACCATGGGCACTCCCAGATACGCAGTATTTT.